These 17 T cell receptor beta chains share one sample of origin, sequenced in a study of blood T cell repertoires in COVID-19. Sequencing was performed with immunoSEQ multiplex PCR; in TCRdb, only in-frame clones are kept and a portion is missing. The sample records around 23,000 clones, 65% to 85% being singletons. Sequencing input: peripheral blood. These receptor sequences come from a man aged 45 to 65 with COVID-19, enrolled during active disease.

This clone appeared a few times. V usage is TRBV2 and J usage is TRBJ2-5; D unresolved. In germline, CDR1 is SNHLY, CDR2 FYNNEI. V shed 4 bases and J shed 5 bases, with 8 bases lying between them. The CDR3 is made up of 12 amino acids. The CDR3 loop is CASSAVIETQYF. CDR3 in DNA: TGTGCCAGCAGTGCAGTCATTGAGACCCAGTACTTC.

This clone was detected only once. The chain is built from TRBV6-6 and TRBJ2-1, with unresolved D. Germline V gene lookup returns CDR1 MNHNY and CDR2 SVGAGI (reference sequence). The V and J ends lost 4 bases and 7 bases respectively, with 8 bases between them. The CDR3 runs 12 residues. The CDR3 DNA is TGTGCCAGCAGTTTTGGGCAGAATGAGCAGTTCTTC. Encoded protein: CASSFGQNEQFF.

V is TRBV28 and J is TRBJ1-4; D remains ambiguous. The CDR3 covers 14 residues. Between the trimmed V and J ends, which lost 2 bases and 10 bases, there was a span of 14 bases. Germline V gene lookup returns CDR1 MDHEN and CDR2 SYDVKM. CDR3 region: CASSLGRSSGKLFF. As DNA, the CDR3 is TGTGCCAGCAGTTTAGGCCGCTCCAGCGGAAAACTGTTTTTT.

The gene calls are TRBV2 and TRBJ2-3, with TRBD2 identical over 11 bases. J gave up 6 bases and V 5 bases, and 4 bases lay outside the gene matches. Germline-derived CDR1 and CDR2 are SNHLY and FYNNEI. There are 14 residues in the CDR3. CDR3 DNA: TGTGCCAGCAGTAGTAGCGGGGGGGCGGATACGCAGTATTTT. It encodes CASSSSGGADTQYF. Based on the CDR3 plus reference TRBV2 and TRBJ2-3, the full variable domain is EPEVTQTPSHQVTQMGQEVILRCVPISNHLYFYWYRQILGQKVEFLVSFYNNEISEKSEIFDDQFSVERPDGSNFTLKIRSTKLEDSAMYFCASSSSGGADTQYFGPGTRLTVL.

CDR3 amino acids: CAISDGTGGPYEQYF. CDR3 nucleotide sequence: TGTGCCATCAGTGACGGGACAGGGGGCCCCTACGAGCAGTACTTC. This chain connects TRBV10-3 to TRBJ2-7, with TRBD1 identical over 12 bases. V lost 3 bases and J lost 2; bases outside the gene matches: 2. Germline CDR1 ENHRY, CDR2 SYGVKD. This CDR3 has 15 residues.

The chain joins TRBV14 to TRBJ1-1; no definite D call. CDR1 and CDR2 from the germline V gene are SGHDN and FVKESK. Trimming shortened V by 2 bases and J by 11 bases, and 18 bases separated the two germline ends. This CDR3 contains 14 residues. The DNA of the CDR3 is TGTGCCAGCAGCCAACAGCACGGTATAACTAAGGCTTTCTTT. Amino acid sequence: CASSQQHGITKAFF.

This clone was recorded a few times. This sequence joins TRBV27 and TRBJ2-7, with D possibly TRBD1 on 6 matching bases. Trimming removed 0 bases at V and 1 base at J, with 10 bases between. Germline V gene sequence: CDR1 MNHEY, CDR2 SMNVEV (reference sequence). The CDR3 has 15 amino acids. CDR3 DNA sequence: TGTGCCAGCAGTTTATCGAGCAGGGGATCCTACGAGCAGTACTTC. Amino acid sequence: CASSLSSRGSYEQYF.

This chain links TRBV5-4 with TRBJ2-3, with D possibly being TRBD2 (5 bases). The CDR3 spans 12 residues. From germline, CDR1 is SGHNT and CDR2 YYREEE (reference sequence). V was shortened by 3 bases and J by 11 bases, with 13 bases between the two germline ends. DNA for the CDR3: TGTGCCAGCAGCTGGAGCGGCGGTGGGCAGTATTTT. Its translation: CASSWSGGGQYF.

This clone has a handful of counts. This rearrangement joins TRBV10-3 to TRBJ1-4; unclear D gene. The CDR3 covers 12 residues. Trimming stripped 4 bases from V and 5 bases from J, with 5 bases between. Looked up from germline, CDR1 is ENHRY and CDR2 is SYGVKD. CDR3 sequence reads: CAISAGNEKLFF. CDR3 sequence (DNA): TGTGCCATCAGTGCGGGGAATGAAAAACTGTTTTTT.

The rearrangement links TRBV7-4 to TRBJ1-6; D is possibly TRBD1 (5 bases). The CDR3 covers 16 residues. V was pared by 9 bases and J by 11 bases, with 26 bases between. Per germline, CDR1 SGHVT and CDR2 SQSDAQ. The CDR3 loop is CARDKDSLVGNPPLHF. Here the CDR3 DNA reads TGTGCCAGGGACAAAGACAGTTTGGTGGGGAATCCACCCCTCCACTTT.

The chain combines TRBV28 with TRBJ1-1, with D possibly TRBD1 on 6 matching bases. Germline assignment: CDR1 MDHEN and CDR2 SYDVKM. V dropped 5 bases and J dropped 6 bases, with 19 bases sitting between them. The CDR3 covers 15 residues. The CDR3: CASSLWQGYIPEAFF. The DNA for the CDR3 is TGTGCCAGCAGTCTGTGGCAGGGGTATATTCCTGAAGCTTTCTTT.

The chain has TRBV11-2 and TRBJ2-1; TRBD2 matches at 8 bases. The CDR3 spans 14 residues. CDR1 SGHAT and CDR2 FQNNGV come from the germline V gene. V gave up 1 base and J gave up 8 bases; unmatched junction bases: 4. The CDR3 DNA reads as TGTGCCAGCAGCTTAGTAGCGGGATCTGATGAGCAGTTCTTC. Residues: CASSLVAGSDEQFF.

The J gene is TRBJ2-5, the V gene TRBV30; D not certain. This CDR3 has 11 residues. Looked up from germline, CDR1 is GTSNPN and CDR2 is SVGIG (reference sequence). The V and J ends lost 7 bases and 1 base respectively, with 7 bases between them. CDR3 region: CALESQETQYF. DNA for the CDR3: TGTGCCTTAGAAAGCCAAGAGACCCAGTACTTC.

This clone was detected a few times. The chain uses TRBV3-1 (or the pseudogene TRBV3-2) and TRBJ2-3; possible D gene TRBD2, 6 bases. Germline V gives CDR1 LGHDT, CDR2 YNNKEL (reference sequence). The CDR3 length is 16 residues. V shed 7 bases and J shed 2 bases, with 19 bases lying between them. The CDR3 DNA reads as TGTGCCAGCAACAAAGGAGGGGCGGGAACCACAGATACGCAGTATTTT. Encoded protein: CASNKGGAGTTDTQYF.

CDR3 in DNA: TGTGCCAGCAGAAACGATGGGCCCGAGCAGTACTTC. Its translation is CASRNDGPEQYF. The V and J genes are TRBV6-5 and TRBJ2-7, with unresolved D. V lost 6 bases and J 6 bases, leaving 12 bases between the germline ends. The CDR3 has 12 residues. Germline V gene sequence: CDR1 MNHEY, CDR2 SVGAGI.

This CDR3 reads CASRHKAGELFF. Written as DNA, the CDR3 is TGTGCCAGCAGACATAAAGCCGGGGAGCTGTTTTTT. The chain recombines TRBV25-1 with TRBJ2-2, with D hard to call. The CDR3 totals 12 residues. Germline values: CDR1 MGHDK, CDR2 SYGVNS. V was clipped by 6 bases and J by 6 bases, with 8 bases between them.

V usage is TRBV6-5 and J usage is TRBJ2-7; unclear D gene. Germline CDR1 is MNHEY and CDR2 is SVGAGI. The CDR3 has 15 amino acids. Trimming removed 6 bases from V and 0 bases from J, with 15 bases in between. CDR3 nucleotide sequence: TGTGCCAGCAGGAAAGACATATCAGGCTCCTACGAGCAGTACTTC. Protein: CASRKDISGSYEQYF.